This T cell receptor (beta chain) was found in a study of T cells expressing NK-cell markers. Findings and limits, study-wide: The contribution of dominant NKG2C+ clonotypes to CD8+ T cells in about six donors was roughly 1.0-7.5%. Topping the CD3+CD56-NKG2C+ fraction as well were these clonotypes, in several donors.

Of note for this clonotype: Antigen: not known.

The V gene's germline CDR1 is KGHDR and CDR2 SFDVKD. The CDR3 spans 14 residues. Making the TCR beta cDNA relied on 5'RACE template switching with UMIs. Reanalyzing the 5' RACE reads, TCRdb keeps one entry per CDR3 protein, without DNA. Its table lists about 260,000 distinct CDR3 sequences. The genes are TRBV24-1 and TRBJ2-3. This sequence was found in a man between 18 and 35 years old in good health. The specimen was blood T cells: a sorted CD56 or NKG2C T cell subset, CD4+ or CD8+ T cells, or bulk PBMC T cells (not recorded which). CDR3 loop: CATSDLTKADTQYF.